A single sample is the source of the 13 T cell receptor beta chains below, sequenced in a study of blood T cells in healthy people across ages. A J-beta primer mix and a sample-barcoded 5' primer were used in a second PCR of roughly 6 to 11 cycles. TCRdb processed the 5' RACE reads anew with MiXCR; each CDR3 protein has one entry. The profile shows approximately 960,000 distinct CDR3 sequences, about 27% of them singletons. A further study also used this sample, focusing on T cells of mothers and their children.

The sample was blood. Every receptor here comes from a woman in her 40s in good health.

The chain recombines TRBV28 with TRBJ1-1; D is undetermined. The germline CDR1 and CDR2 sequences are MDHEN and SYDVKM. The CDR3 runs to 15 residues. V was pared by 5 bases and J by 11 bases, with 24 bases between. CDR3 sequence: CASSPTYSLAVWAFF. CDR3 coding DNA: TGTGCCAGCAGTCCAACGTACAGCTTAGCGGTGTGGGCTTTCTTT.

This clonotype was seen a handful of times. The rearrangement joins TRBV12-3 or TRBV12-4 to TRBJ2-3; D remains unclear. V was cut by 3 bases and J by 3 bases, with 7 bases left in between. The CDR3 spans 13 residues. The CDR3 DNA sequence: TGTGCCAGCAGTTTCTCCCGGACAGATACGCAGTATTTT. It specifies CASSFSRTDTQYF.

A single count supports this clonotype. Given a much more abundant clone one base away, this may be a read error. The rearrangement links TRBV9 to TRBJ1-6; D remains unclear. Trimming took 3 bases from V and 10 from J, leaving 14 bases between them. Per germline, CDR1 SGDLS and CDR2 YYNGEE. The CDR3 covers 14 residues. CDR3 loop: CASSGNSAISPLHF. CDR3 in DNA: TGTGCCAGCAGCGGAAACTCCGCGATCTCACCCCTCCACTTT.

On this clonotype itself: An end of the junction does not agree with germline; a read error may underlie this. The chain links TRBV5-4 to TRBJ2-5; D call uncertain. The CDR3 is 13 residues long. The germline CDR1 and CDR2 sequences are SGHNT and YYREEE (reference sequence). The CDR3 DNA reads TGTGCCAGCAGCCCCGCTGACCAGGAGACCCAGTACTTC. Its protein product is CASSPADQETQYF.

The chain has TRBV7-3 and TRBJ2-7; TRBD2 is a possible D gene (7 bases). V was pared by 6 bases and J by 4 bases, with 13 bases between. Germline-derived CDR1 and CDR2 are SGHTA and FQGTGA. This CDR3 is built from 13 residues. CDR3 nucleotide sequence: TGTGCCAGCAGAGGACGGGGGGCGTACGAGCAGTACTTC. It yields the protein CASRGRGAYEQYF.

CDR3: CASTVPGLNTIYF. In DNA form, the CDR3 reads TGTGCCAGCACGGTCCCCGGGCTAAACACCATATATTTT. This rearrangement joins TRBV6-5 to TRBJ1-3; D not certain. CDR3 length: 13 amino acids. CDR1 is MNHEY, CDR2 SVGAGI, per germline. Trimming pared 7 bases from V and 6 bases from J, leaving 13 bases between.

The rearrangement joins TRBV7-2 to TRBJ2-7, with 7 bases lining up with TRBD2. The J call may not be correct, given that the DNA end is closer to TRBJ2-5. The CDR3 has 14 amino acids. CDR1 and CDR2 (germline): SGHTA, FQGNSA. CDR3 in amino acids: CASSLSGVKGTQYF. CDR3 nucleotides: TGTGCCAGCAGCTTAAGCGGGGTTAAAGGGACCCAGTACTTC.

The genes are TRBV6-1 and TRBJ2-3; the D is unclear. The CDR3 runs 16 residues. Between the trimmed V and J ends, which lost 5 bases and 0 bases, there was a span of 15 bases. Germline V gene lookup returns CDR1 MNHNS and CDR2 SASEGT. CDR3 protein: CASSKRGTASTDTQYF. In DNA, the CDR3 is TGTGCCAGCAGTAAGAGAGGCACAGCTAGCACAGATACGCAGTATTTT.

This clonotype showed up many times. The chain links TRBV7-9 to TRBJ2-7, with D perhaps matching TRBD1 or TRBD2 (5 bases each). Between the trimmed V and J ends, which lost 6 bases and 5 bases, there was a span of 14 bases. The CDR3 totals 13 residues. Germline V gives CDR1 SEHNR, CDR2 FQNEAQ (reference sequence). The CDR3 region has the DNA TGTGCCAGCAGTTTGGCCGGGGCCCACGAGCAGTACTTC. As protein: CASSLAGAHEQYF. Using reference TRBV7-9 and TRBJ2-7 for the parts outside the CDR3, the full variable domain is DTGVSQNPRHKITKRGQNVTFRCDPISEHNRLYWYRQTLGQGPEFLTYFQNEAQLEKSRLLSDRFSAERPKGSFSTLEIQRTEQGDSAMYLCASSLAGAHEQYFGPGTRLTVT.

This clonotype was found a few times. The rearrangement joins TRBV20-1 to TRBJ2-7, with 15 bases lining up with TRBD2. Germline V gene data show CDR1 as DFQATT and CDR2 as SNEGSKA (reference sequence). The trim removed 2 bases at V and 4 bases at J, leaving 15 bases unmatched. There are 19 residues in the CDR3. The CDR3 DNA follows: TGCAGTGCTAGAAAGGCGCTCGGGACTAGCGGGGGGTTCATTTACGAGCAGTACTTC. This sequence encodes CSARKALGTSGGFIYEQYF.

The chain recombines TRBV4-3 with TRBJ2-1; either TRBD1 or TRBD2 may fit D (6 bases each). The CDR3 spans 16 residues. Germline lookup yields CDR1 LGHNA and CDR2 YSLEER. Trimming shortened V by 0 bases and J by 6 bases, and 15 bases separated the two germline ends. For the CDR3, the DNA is TGCGCCAGCAGCCAAGATAGGGGGGCAGGCCGCAATGAGCAGTTCTTC. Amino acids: CASSQDRGAGRNEQFF.

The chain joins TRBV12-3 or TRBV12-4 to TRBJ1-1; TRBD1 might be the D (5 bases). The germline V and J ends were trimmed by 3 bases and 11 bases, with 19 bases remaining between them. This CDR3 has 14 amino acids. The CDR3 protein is CASSFFKGTVAAFF. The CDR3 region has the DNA TGTGCCAGCAGTTTTTTTAAAGGGACTGTGGCGGCTTTCTTT.

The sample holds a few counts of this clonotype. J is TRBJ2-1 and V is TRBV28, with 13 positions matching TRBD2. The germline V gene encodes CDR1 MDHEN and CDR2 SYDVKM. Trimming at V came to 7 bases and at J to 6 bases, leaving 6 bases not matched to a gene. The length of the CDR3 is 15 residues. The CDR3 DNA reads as TGTGCCAGCAATGAACTAGCGGGGGGGCCCAATGAGCAGTTCTTC. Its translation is CASNELAGGPNEQFF.